Below, 16 T cell receptor beta chains from the same sample are listed, as sequenced in a study of cytomegalovirus exposure and HLA in healthy donors. The primer mix had 60 Vbeta and 13 Jbeta primers. Measured with immunoSEQ multiplex PCR; TCRdb has only the in-frame clones, and not every one. The sample gives under 250,000 clones, about 85% of which show up once; over 1% is in the top ten. Sample: PBMCs. All receptors come from a human donor in good health.

Note on this clone: One end of the junction varies from germline; a read error may be responsible. The chain couples TRBV7-9 to TRBJ1-1, with TRBD1 matching 7 bases. This CDR3 has 18 amino acids. Germline V CDR1 and CDR2: SEHNR, FQNEAQ (reference sequence). CDR3 residues: CSSSFGPRSEGADPEAFF. The CDR3 region has the DNA TGTTCCAGCAGCTTCGGCCCCAGGTCGGAGGGGGCCGACCCTGAAGCTTTCTTT.

The V gene is TRBV19, the J gene TRBJ2-2, with 8 bases aligning to TRBD1. Unmatched junction bases numbered 6, after V lost 4 bases and J lost 2 bases. CDR3 length: 16 amino acids. The V gene's germline CDR1 is LNHDA and CDR2 SQIVND (reference sequence). CDR3 DNA: TGTGCCAGTAGTACTACAGGGGGTACCAACACCGGGGAGCTGTTTTTT. This codes for CASSTTGGTNTGELFF.

J is TRBJ2-3 and V is TRBV5-4; 15 positions agree with TRBD2. V shed 4 bases, J shed 6 bases, and the junction held 3 bases outside the gene matches. The germline gives CDR1 SGHNT, CDR2 YYREEE (reference sequence). The CDR3 totals 15 residues. The CDR3 coding sequence is TGTGCCAGCAGCCCAGGGACTAGCGGGAGGGATACGCAGTATTTT. Encoded protein: CASSPGTSGRDTQYF.

This chain links TRBV2 with TRBJ2-1; the match to TRBD2 covers 9 bases. The CDR3 has 16 residues. Germline loops: CDR1 SNHLY, CDR2 FYNNEI. The V gene end was trimmed by 4 bases and the J gene end by 7 bases; junction bases not matched to a gene: 11. Written as DNA, the CDR3 is TGTGCCAGCAGTGCGCTAGCGGGATTGTGGTTGAATGAGCAGTTCTTC. The encoded protein is CASSALAGLWLNEQFF.

This sequence joins TRBV19 and TRBJ2-7; possible D gene TRBD1, 5 bases. CDR1 and CDR2 from the germline V gene are LNHDA and SQIVND (reference sequence). V was pared by 4 bases and J by 0 bases, with 10 bases between. This CDR3 has 14 amino acids. CDR3 residues: CASSTDTFSYEQYF. CDR3 in DNA: TGTGCCAGTAGTACGGACACCTTCTCCTACGAGCAGTACTTC.

The chain has TRBV12-5 and TRBJ1-1, with TRBD1 as a possible D gene (5 bases). The ends were cut back, 4 bases at V and 6 bases at J, with 12 bases in the middle. The CDR3 totals 13 residues. The germline V gene has CDR1 LGHNT and CDR2 FRNRAP. The CDR3 here is CASGYLGGSEAFF. The CDR3 coding sequence is TGTGCTAGTGGTTACTTGGGGGGGTCTGAAGCTTTCTTT.

The chain couples TRBV4-3 to TRBJ1-2; the D gene is possibly TRBD1 (5 bases). Germline assignment: CDR1 LGHNA and CDR2 YSLEER. Trimming pared 0 bases from V and 4 bases from J, leaving 12 bases between. The CDR3 extends over 15 amino acids. The CDR3 here is CASSQDRAGGYGYTF. CDR3 nucleotides: TGCGCCAGCAGCCAAGATAGAGCGGGGGGCTATGGCTACACCTTC.

V gene TRBV6-5 combines with J gene TRBJ1-1, with no clear D. V was clipped by 7 bases and J by 1 base, with 10 bases between them. Germline-derived CDR1 and CDR2 are MNHEY and SVGAGI. The CDR3 consists of 13 residues. The CDR3 protein is CASTPTRNTEAFF. The CDR3 DNA sequence: TGTGCCAGCACCCCTACGAGGAACACTGAAGCTTTCTTT.

The genes are TRBV14 and TRBJ2-2, with 10 nucleotides matching TRBD1. Germline lookup yields CDR1 SGHDN and CDR2 FVKESK. This CDR3 has 16 amino acids. After removal of 2 bases from V and 3 bases from J, the junction contained 3 bases not matched to a gene. CDR3 region: CASSQTTGGYTGELFF. The CDR3 nucleotides are TGTGCCAGCAGCCAAACGACAGGGGGCTACACCGGGGAGCTGTTTTTT.

This clone showed up just a few times. The chain joins TRBV5-4 to TRBJ1-1; D not certain. CDR3 length equals 12 residues. Germline V lookup: CDR1 SGHNT, CDR2 YYREEE (reference sequence). V was cut by 3 bases and J by 7 bases, with 10 bases left in between. The CDR3 sequence: CASSSPRDEAFF. The CDR3, as DNA: TGTGCCAGCAGCTCTCCCCGAGATGAAGCTTTCTTT.

The chain recombines TRBV25-1 with TRBJ1-1; TRBD1 aligns across 7 bases. After removal of 5 bases from V and 4 bases from J, the junction contained 4 bases not matched to a gene. The CDR3 is 13 residues long. The germline V gene has CDR1 MGHDK and CDR2 SYGVNS. The CDR3 region is CASSSTGATEAFF. CDR3 in DNA: TGTGCCAGCAGTTCAACAGGGGCCACTGAAGCTTTCTTT.

In its sample, this clone was seen a few times. V gene TRBV6-4 combines with J gene TRBJ2-7; 8 nucleotides align to TRBD2. Germline CDR1 reads MRHNA; CDR2 reads SNTAGT. CDR3 length equals 16 residues. The V gene end was trimmed by 4 bases and the J gene end by 5 bases; junction bases not matched to a gene: 13. CDR3 coding DNA: TGTGCCAGCAGTGCGTCGGGGATAGCGGGGTCTAACGAGCAGTACTTC. Amino acids: CASSASGIAGSNEQYF.

The V call is TRBV2, the J call TRBJ2-7; 12 positions match TRBD2. This CDR3 contains 15 residues. V was clipped by 6 bases and J by 3 bases; unmatched bases: 6. Germline V CDR1 and CDR2: SNHLY, FYNNEI. In nucleotides, the CDR3 is TGTGCCAGCAGGCCAGGACTAGCGGGAATCTACGAGCAGTACTTC. It codes for CASRPGLAGIYEQYF.

The J gene is TRBJ2-4, the V gene TRBV13, with TRBD2 as a possible D gene (6 bases). The germline CDR1 and CDR2 sequences are PRHDT and FYEKMQ (reference sequence). CDR3 length: 12 amino acids. Trimming pared 5 bases from V and 13 bases from J, leaving 15 bases between. The CDR3 DNA follows: TGTGCCAGCAGCCCACCCCTCGGGGGACAGTACTTC. The encoded protein is CASSPPLGGQYF.

The DNA for the CDR3 is TGTGCCAGCAGTAAAACAGGATCAACTAATGAAAAACTGTTTTTT. Its protein is CASSKTGSTNEKLFF. The chain couples TRBV6-6 to TRBJ1-4, with D possibly matching TRBD1 (5 bases). Trimming stripped 5 bases from V and 0 bases from J, with 10 bases between. Germline CDR1 reads MNHNY; CDR2 reads SVGAGI (reference sequence). The CDR3 is 15 residues long.

This sequence joins TRBV18 and TRBJ2-7, with D tentatively TRBD1 (6 bases). The CDR3 has 17 amino acids. The germline V and J ends were trimmed by 3 bases and 1 base, with 19 bases remaining between them. Germline CDR1 and CDR2: KGHSH and LQKENI. This CDR3 is CASSPPSGDPSSYEQYF. The CDR3 nucleotides read TGTGCCAGCTCACCGCCATCAGGGGACCCGTCTTCCTACGAGCAGTACTTC.